Listed below are T cell receptor beta chains from one sample, sequenced in a study of T-cell memory formation after mild COVID-19. Using its own MiXCR run on the 5' RACE reads, TCRdb lists one record per CDR3 protein. The sample consists of roughly 400,000 distinct CDR3 sequences, about a sixth of them appearing once. Input material: PBMCs or a T cell subset sorted from them (not recorded which). The receptors stem from a man between 18 and 29 years old who had mild COVID-19 (a few samples of this study predate the infection). Cell type and time point are not known. The CDR3 runs from the conserved cysteine through the conserved F or W. The order of the fields is CDR3 length, V gene, D gene, CDR3 protein. D genes are given only for firm matches.

len: 15; v_gene: TRBV19; d_gene: .; CDR3aa: CASSRATGENYGYTF
len: 12; v_gene: TRBV11-2; d_gene: .; CDR3aa: CASSPPDGELFF
len: 16; v_gene: TRBV6-2/TRBV6-3; d_gene: TRBD2; CDR3aa: CASTPRGTSGSYEQYF
len: 16; v_gene: TRBV9; d_gene: TRBD1; CDR3aa: CASSVGTGSRTDTQYF
len: 16; v_gene: TRBV5-4; d_gene: .; CDR3aa: CASSAGRAGTNNEQFF
len: 15; v_gene: TRBV5-1; d_gene: TRBD2; CDR3aa: CASRSGGAVKNIQYF
len: 13; v_gene: TRBV7-2; d_gene: .; CDR3aa: CASRSGTWETQYF
len: 15; v_gene: TRBV9; d_gene: TRBD2; CDR3aa: CASSAGTSDLNIQYF
len: 17; v_gene: TRBV15; d_gene: TRBD1; CDR3aa: CATSRGDRVIRDQPQHF
len: 16; v_gene: TRBV18; d_gene: TRBD1; CDR3aa: CASSPSSGTGLDEQFF
len: 14; v_gene: TRBV18; d_gene: .; CDR3aa: CASSPGAGRETQYF
len: 13; v_gene: TRBV4-3; d_gene: TRBD1; CDR3aa: CASSLGTVHGYTF
len: 14; v_gene: TRBV15; d_gene: .; CDR3aa: CATSSTDLDYEQYF
len: 16; v_gene: TRBV3-1; d_gene: TRBD2; CDR3aa: CASSDHYRLAAGEQYF
len: 14; v_gene: TRBV29-1; d_gene: TRBD2; CDR3aa: CSATSTSGGETQYF
len: 12; v_gene: TRBV27; d_gene: .; CDR3aa: CASRRGDSPLHF
len: 11; v_gene: TRBV20-1; d_gene: .; CDR3aa: CSPLGPQIQHF
len: 16; v_gene: TRBV28; d_gene: TRBD2; CDR3aa: CASSSPAGARTDTQYF
len: 13; v_gene: TRBV11-2; d_gene: .; CDR3aa: CASSVVPLDTQYF
len: 14; v_gene: TRBV27; d_gene: TRBD2; CDR3aa: CAGSPGLGGNEQFF
len: 14; v_gene: TRBV5-1; d_gene: TRBD1; CDR3aa: CASRHITGVETQYF
len: 13; v_gene: TRBV6-1; d_gene: TRBD1; CDR3aa: CASRTGGLTEAFF
len: 16; v_gene: TRBV20-1; d_gene: TRBD1; CDR3aa: CSARATGLSGANVLTF
len: 15; v_gene: TRBV7-2; d_gene: .; CDR3aa: CASSFEVDPGNTIYF
len: 12; v_gene: TRBV20-1; d_gene: TRBD2; CDR3aa: CSTGLAPETQYF
len: 13; v_gene: TRBV4-3; d_gene: .; CDR3aa: CASSPGAGYGYTF
len: 16; v_gene: TRBV3-1; d_gene: TRBD2; CDR3aa: CASSHGLAGPPDTQYF
len: 15; v_gene: TRBV12-3/TRBV12-4; d_gene: .; CDR3aa: CASSLVQGGNSPLHF
len: 14; v_gene: TRBV9; d_gene: .; CDR3aa: CASSGRDSTDTQYF
len: 17; v_gene: TRBV12-5; d_gene: TRBD2; CDR3aa: CASGFSIGGAGVDTQYF
len: 14; v_gene: TRBV18; d_gene: TRBD1; CDR3aa: CASSTTGGGSPLHF
len: 15; v_gene: TRBV6-2/TRBV6-3; d_gene: .; CDR3aa: CASSYSIRGEGSQYF
len: 14; v_gene: TRBV7-9; d_gene: TRBD1; CDR3aa: CASSGPGTGNGYTF
len: 15; v_gene: TRBV4-3; d_gene: .; CDR3aa: CASSLTIESLYGYTF
len: 17; v_gene: TRBV27; d_gene: TRBD2; CDR3aa: CASSQRWRGAHQETQYF
len: 16; v_gene: TRBV9; d_gene: TRBD2; CDR3aa: CASSGPLLAGEETQYF
len: 15; v_gene: TRBV6-6; d_gene: .; CDR3aa: CASSYSGFEKETQYF
len: 13; v_gene: TRBV4-1; d_gene: TRBD1; CDR3aa: CASSQAQGVTQYF
len: 17; v_gene: TRBV7-9; d_gene: TRBD1; CDR3aa: CASTLTGGGLSNEKLFF
len: 14; v_gene: TRBV29-1; d_gene: .; CDR3aa: CSVTPHTNTGELFF
len: 14; v_gene: TRBV6-5; d_gene: TRBD2; CDR3aa: CASSYRGGTDTQYF